This T cell receptor (beta chain) stems from a study of regulatory T cells in long-lasting Graves disease. The length of the CDR3 is 16 residues. Germline CDR1 reads MDHEN; CDR2 reads SYDVKM. Trimming at V came to 2 bases and at J to 4 bases, leaving 9 bases not matched to a gene. The sample's time point: persistent/refractory GD, antithyroid drugs over 5 years with positive TRAb. RNA isolated from PBMCs was used to make the TCR library. In this sample, this clonotype turned up many times. The target antigen is unknown. For TCR beta, libraries came from iRepertoire HTBI primers and Arm-PCR of CDR3 regions. TCRdb reanalysed the multiplex PCR reads using MiXCR and keeps one entry per CDR3 protein. The sample records roughly 470,000 distinct CDR3 sequences, more than 20% being singletons. Notes on the study in general: Reduced TCR diversity was observed in persistent Graves' patients versus newly diagnosed patients. Thyroid tissue went unexamined; only peripheral blood was analyzed. TRBV28, TRBJ1-2 and TRBJ2-5 were segments that persistent disease favored. Having only a small sample size may have limited accuracy.

Here the sequenced sample was peripheral blood mononuclear cells (PBMCs), taken when the disease was refractory, from a patient treated with antithyroid drugs. The source of this sequence is a female donor with Graves disease. The V and J genes are TRBV28 and TRBJ2-7; TRBD1 aligns across 9 bases. CDR3 nucleotides: TGTGCCAGCAGTTTACAAGGGACAGGGACTTGGTACGAGCAGTACTTC. Amino acids: CASSLQGTGTWYEQYF.